The T cell receptor (beta chain) described here comes from a study of blood T cells in healthy people across ages. Combining a sample-barcoded 5' primer with a J-beta primer mix, a second PCR ran for roughly 7 to 11 cycles. Each CDR3 protein is one row after TCRdb ran MiXCR on the 5' RACE reads. The sample lists about 1.4 million distinct CDR3 sequences, 59% occurring once. The ends were cut back, 4 bases at V and 0 bases at J, with 9 bases in the middle. Germline assignment: CDR1 SQVTM and CDR2 ANQGSEA. The CDR3 is 13 amino acids. The chain joins TRBV29-1 to TRBJ1-1; maybe TRBD1 (6 bases). The receptor was isolated from a man between 18 and 29 years old in good health. The sequencing input was blood. In nucleotides, the CDR3 is TGCAGCGTTGGTGAGGGGGTGAACACTGAAGCTTTCTTT. Its translation is CSVGEGVNTEAFF.